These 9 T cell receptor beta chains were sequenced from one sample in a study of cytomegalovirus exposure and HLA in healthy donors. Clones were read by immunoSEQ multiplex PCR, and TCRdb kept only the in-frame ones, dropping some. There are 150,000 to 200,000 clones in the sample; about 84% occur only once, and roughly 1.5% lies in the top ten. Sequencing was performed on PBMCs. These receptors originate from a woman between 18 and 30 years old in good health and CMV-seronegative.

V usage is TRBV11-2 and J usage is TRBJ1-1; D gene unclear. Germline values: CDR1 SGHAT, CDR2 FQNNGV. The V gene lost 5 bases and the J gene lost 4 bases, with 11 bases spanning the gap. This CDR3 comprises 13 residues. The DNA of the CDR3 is TGTGCCAGCAGCGGCCCCCGAGGCACTGAAGCTTTCTTT. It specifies CASSGPRGTEAFF.

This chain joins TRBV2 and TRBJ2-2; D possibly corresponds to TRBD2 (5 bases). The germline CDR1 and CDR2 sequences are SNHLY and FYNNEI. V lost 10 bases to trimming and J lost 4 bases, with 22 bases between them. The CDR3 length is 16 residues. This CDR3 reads CANVRFSAGSTGELFF. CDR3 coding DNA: TGTGCCAACGTCCGGTTTTCGGCGGGCTCCACCGGGGAGCTGTTTTTT. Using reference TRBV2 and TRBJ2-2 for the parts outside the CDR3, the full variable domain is EPEVTQTPSHQVTQMGQEVILRCVPISNHLYFYWYRQILGQKVEFLVSFYNNEISEKSEIFDDQFSVERPDGSNFTLKIRSTKLEDSAMYFCANVRFSAGSTGELFFGEGSRLTVL.

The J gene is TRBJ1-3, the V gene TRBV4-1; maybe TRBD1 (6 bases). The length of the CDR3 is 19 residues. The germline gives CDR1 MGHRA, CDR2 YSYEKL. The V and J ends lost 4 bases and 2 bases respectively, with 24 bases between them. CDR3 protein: CASSPRGGLRGLPGNTIYF. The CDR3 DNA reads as TGCGCCAGCAGCCCAAGGGGGGGACTGAGAGGCTTACCTGGAAACACCATATATTTT.

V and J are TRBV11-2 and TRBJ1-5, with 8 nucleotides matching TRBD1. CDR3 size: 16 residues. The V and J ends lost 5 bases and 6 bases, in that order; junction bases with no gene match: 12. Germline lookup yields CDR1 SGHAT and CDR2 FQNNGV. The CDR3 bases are TGTGCCAGCAGCCTAGGACAGGGCCCTTCGGGTCAGCCCCAGCATTTT. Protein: CASSLGQGPSGQPQHF.

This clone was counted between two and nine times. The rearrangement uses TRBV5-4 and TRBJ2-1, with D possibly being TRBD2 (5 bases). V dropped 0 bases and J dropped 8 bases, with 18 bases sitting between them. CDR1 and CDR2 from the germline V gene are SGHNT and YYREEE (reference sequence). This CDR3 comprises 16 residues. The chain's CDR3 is CASSLEAGPKVDEQFF. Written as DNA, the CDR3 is TGTGCCAGCAGCTTGGAGGCGGGCCCGAAGGTTGATGAGCAGTTCTTC.

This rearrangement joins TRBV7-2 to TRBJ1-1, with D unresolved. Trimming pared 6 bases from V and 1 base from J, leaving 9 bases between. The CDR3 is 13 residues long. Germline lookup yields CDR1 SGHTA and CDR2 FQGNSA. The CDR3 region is CASRPAGNTEAFF. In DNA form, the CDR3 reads TGTGCCAGCAGACCGGCAGGGAACACTGAAGCTTTCTTT.

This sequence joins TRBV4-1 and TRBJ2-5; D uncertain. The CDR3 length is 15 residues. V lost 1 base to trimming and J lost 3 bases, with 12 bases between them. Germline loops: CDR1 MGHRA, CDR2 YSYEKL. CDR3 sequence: CASSQGRSGKETQYF. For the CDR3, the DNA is TGCGCCAGCAGCCAAGGAAGGTCAGGTAAAGAGACCCAGTACTTC.

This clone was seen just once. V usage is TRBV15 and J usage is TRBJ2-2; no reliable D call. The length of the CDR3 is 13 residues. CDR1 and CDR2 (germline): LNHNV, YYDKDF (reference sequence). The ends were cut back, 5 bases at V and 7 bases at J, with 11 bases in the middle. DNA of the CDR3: TGTGCCACCAGCGGGTTTAGAGGCGGGGAGCTGTTTTTT. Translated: CATSGFRGGELFF.

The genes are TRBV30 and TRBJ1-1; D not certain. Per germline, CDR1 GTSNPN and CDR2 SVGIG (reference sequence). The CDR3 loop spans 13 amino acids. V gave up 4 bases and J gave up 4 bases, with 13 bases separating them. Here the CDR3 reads CAWNSGSGTEAFF. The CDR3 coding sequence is TGTGCCTGGAATTCGGGTTCGGGCACTGAAGCTTTCTTT.